This TCR beta chain was identified in a study of B cell selection in AIRE deficiency. The study's findings and limits: Patient Tconv and Treg cells showed healthy-like TCRBV usage, CDR3 length, diversity. Of several thousand shared Treg TCRbeta sequences, over 25% were healthy-only, just over 9% patient-only. CDR3s were shorter in shared Treg sequences, reflecting few non-templated nucleotide insertions.

Notes on this clone: The target antigen is unknown.

The regulatory T cell sort gate was CD4+CD25hiCD127low/negative. TCRdb keeps only in-frame clones here, not all; method: immunoSEQ multiplex PCR. The sample holds under 6,500 clones; approximately 89% are singletons and the top ten take 2.8%. CDR1 and CDR2 from the germline V gene are SGHRS and YFSETQ. Trimming removed 0 bases at V and 3 bases at J, with 13 bases between. CDR3 length: 15 residues. This sequence was found in a human donor with AIRE deficiency. Material: Tregs sorted from PBMCs. The chain links TRBV5-1 to TRBJ2-7; D may match TRBD1 or TRBD2 (7 bases each). The CDR3 DNA sequence: TGCGCCAGCAGCTTGGCAGGGGGGGCCCTCTACGAGCAGTACTTC. Its protein product is CASSLAGGALYEQYF.